Listed below are T cell receptor beta chains from one sample, sequenced in a study of blood T cell repertoires in COVID-19. Libraries were prepared by immunoSEQ multiplex PCR; TCRdb keeps only in-frame clonotypes and omits some of them. The repertoire holds roughly 120,000 clones, with 85% to 90% as singletons. Sequences were obtained from peripheral blood. These receptor sequences come from a man between 65 and 80 years old who had recovered from COVID-19. The CDR3 runs from the conserved cysteine through the conserved F or W.

j_call cdr3_length v_call cdr3_aa
TRBJ2-6 17 TRBV5-5 CASSLRAGEAGANVLTF
TRBJ2-5 15 TRBV28 CASSSTGAGEETQYF
TRBJ2-5 13 TRBV5-1 CASSSTSTETQYF
TRBJ1-1 13 TRBV12-5 CASGAGRGTEAFF
TRBJ2-3 16 TRBV9 CASSARLAGGLDTQYF
TRBJ1-4 16 TRBV6-5 CASSYSGVGTNEKLFF
TRBJ2-1 14 TRBV28 CASISSGSGTEQFF
TRBJ2-7 12 TRBV18 CASTGQGAEQYF
TRBJ2-3 13 TRBV6-5 CASSPGLTDTQYF
TRBJ2-3 15 TRBV27 CASSSGQGAIDTQYF
TRBJ1-4 15 TRBV7-2 CASSLVGGGNEKLFF
TRBJ2-3 17 TRBV5-1 CASSRDGAPDSTDTQYF
TRBJ2-3 14 TRBV7-2 CASSSQGGPDTQYF
TRBJ2-1 15 TRBV29-1 CSVEDPSGSFYEQFF
TRBJ2-2 14 TRBV5-5 CASSLVGRSGELFF
TRBJ1-2 15 TRBV29-1 CSVSRQGGRYKGYTF
TRBJ1-6 17 TRBV18 CASSPAAAGSYNSPLHF
TRBJ1-1 16 TRBV5-1 CASSSTGSDMNTEAFF
TRBJ1-1 10 TRBV2 CASGGGQAFF
TRBJ2-1 14 TRBV23-1 CASSRLAGRNEQFF
TRBJ1-2 15 TRBV30 CAWSGPLGVAYGYTF
TRBJ1-1 12 TRBV13 CASSLGDSEAFF
TRBJ2-1 15 TRBV28 CASSLSGSSYNEQFF
TRBJ2-3 19 TRBV11-3 CASSLGSGSGTGATDTQYF
TRBJ2-1 15 TRBV28 CASSRTSFGFGEQFF
TRBJ2-5 17 TRBV30 CAWSPTASGGAYETQYF
TRBJ2-7 12 TRBV6-2/TRBV6-3 CASTPGVYEQYF
TRBJ2-3 16 TRBV5-1 CASSPGLAGGLDTQYF
TRBJ1-4 17 TRBV11-2 CASSLAGQGGDGEKLFF
TRBJ1-4 16 TRBV14 CASSQDPGWANEKLFF
TRBJ1-4 13 TRBV2 CASVDRGFVKLFF
TRBJ1-3 13 TRBV30 CAHQVNSGNTIYF
TRBJ2-1 15 TRBV11-2 CASSALAGAVNEQFF
TRBJ2-7 12 TRBV7-9 CASSRQGYEQYF
TRBJ1-3 16 TRBV3-1/TRBV3-2 CASSQGVTGPGNTIYF
TRBJ1-2 14 TRBV30 CAWSVLRTGGGYTF
TRBJ1-6 13 TRBV18 CASSRDRNSPLHF
TRBJ1-1 14 TRBV6-5 CASRGDYMNTEAFF
TRBJ2-2 14 TRBV5-1 CASRPTDNTGELFF
TRBJ2-5 17 TRBV19 CAGPGIPEQGYEETQYF